The rows below give T cell receptor beta chains drawn from one sample of a study of CD8 T cells in Susac syndrome. A single record per CDR3 protein comes from TCRdb applying MiXCR to the immunoSEQ multiplex PCR reads. Here the sample spans 150,000 to 200,000 distinct CDR3 sequences, around 94% being singletons. What was sequenced was CD4+ T cells from PBMCs. These receptors came from a human donor in good health. Each CDR3 is given with its conserved first and last residue. The D gene is left open where the match is weak. Clone size is stated in some rows and not others, as once, few, many or a class when expanded.

CDR3 DNA	CDR3 protein	D gene	J gene	V gene	clone size
TGTGCCAGCAGTTTGGCCACAGTCAGCAGTTCACCCCTCCACTTT	CASSLATVSSSPLHF	-	TRBJ1-6	TRBV27	-
TGCAGTGCTAGATTCAGGGGCACCGGGGAGCTGTTTTTT	CSARFRGTGELFF	-	TRBJ2-2	TRBV20-1	-
TGTGCCAGCAGTGACGAAAGCAATCAGCCCCAGCATTTT	CASSDESNQPQHF	-	TRBJ1-5	TRBV2	once
TGTGCCAGCAGTTTGGACGGCAATCAGCCCCAGCATTTT	CASSLDGNQPQHF	-	TRBJ1-5	TRBV12-3/TRBV12-4	few
TGTGCCAGCAGTCAACAGGGCTTCGGTGAAAAACTGTTTTTT	CASSQQGFGEKLFF	-	TRBJ1-4	TRBV7-2	-
TGTGCCAGCAGCACCGGACCCACAGATACGCAGTATTTT	CASSTGPTDTQYF	-	TRBJ2-3	TRBV7-2	once
TGCAGTGCTCTAAATAGCGGGGGGCGACGAAATGAGCAGTTCTTC	CSALNSGGRRNEQFF	TRBD2	TRBJ2-1	TRBV20-1	-
TGTGCCAGCACGCTCCAGGGCAAGCGCGAGCAGTACTTC	CASTLQGKREQYF	-	TRBJ2-7	TRBV28	once
TGTGCCAGCAGTCGGGACAGGGGGTCAAATAATTCACCCCTCCACTTT	CASSRDRGSNNSPLHF	TRBD1	TRBJ1-6	TRBV12-3/TRBV12-4	-
TGTGCCAGCAGCTTTTCCGGGGACGGTGAGCAGTTCTTC	CASSFSGDGEQFF	-	TRBJ2-1	TRBV7-3	-
TGTGCCAGCAGTCCCGTAACGGCCCTTGGGGTGGGTCAGCCCCAGCATTTT	CASSPVTALGVGQPQHF	-	TRBJ1-5	TRBV6-1	once
TGTGCCAGCAGCGTAGGACAGATGAACTATGGCTACACCTTC	CASSVGQMNYGYTF	-	TRBJ1-2	TRBV9	-
TGTGCCAGCGCCGGACAGGGCCAGGCCGAGCAGTACTTC	CASAGQGQAEQYF	TRBD1	TRBJ2-7	TRBV19	-
TGTGCCAACCGAGTAGTGGGGAGGGACTTTTCACCCCTCCACTTT	CANRVVGRDFSPLHF	-	TRBJ1-6	TRBV5-4	-
TGTGCCTGGAGTGTTTCCCAGGGGTACTATGGCTACACCTTC	CAWSVSQGYYGYTF	-	TRBJ1-2	TRBV30	-
TGTGCCAGCAGCTTACAGGGACTCACTGAGCAGTTCTTC	CASSLQGLTEQFF	-	TRBJ2-1	TRBV7-2	-
TGTGCCAGCAGTGAAGCGCGACAGCTCTATGGCTACACCTTC	CASSEARQLYGYTF	-	TRBJ1-2	TRBV2	-
TGTGCCAGCTCACCAACCGGGACAGGGGCTGCCGGGGAGCTGTTTTTT	CASSPTGTGAAGELFF	TRBD1	TRBJ2-2	TRBV18	-
TGTGCCAGCAGCCCCCAGGGAGGCCCTGATGTTGGCTATGGCTACACCTTC	CASSPQGGPDVGYGYTF	-	TRBJ1-2	TRBV7-2	-
TGCAGCGTAGCCGGGACACCCCGTGCAGATACGCAGTATTTT	CSVAGTPRADTQYF	-	TRBJ2-3	TRBV29-1	-
TGCAGCGTTGAAGCCCCGGGACAGGGGAACACTGAAGCTTTCTTT	CSVEAPGQGNTEAFF	TRBD1	TRBJ1-1	TRBV29-1	-
TGTGCCAGCAGCCAAGATCCCCTTAGCACAGATACGCAGTATTTT	CASSQDPLSTDTQYF	-	TRBJ2-3	TRBV4-2	-
TGCGCCAGCAGGCCAAACAGCGGCACAGATACGCAGTATTTT	CASRPNSGTDTQYF	-	TRBJ2-3	TRBV5-1	-
TGTGCCAGCAGCCCAAAGAAGACTAGCGGGGGGGTCACCCAAGAGACCCAGTACTTC	CASSPKKTSGGVTQETQYF	TRBD2	TRBJ2-5	TRBV7-2	-
TGCAGTGCTAGTTTTACGGGGGGGCGGACCCAGTACTTC	CSASFTGGRTQYF	TRBD2	TRBJ2-5	TRBV20-1	-
TGCAGTGCTAGTGTACTAGAAAAATCCTACAATGAGCAGTTCTTC	CSASVLEKSYNEQFF	-	TRBJ2-1	TRBV20-1	-
TGTGCCAGCTCACCGGAACAGGGGGCATCGGATGAGCAGTTCTTC	CASSPEQGASDEQFF	TRBD1	TRBJ2-1	TRBV18	-
TGTGCCACCAGTGATTCGGTCACCCGGGAGACCCAGTACTTC	CATSDSVTRETQYF	-	TRBJ2-5	TRBV24-1	-
TGTGCCAGCTCACCAGTGGAGGGTGGGGGAAACACTGAAGCTTTCTTT	CASSPVEGGGNTEAFF	-	TRBJ1-1	TRBV18	-
TGTGCCAGCAGTTATGGCAGGGGAACGGATCAGCCCCAGCATTTT	CASSYGRGTDQPQHF	-	TRBJ1-5	TRBV6-2/TRBV6-3	-
TGTGCCAGCAGACCTCTTTACGAGCAGTACTTC	CASRPLYEQYF	-	TRBJ2-7	TRBV7-3	-
TGTGCCAGCAAATACGGCGGTGCGGGGGAGAATGAGCAGTTCTTC	CASKYGGAGENEQFF	TRBD2	TRBJ2-1	TRBV6-6	-
TGTGCCAGCAGCGTAGCACCCTCCGGGGGCGTGGAGACCCAGTACTTC	CASSVAPSGGVETQYF	-	TRBJ2-5	TRBV9	-
TGCGCCAGCAGCCAAGGGACAACGAACACTGAAGCTTTCTTT	CASSQGTTNTEAFF	-	TRBJ1-1	TRBV4-3	-
TGTGCCAGCACGCCTCGGCAGCAACCTTTGGACTATGGCTACACCTTC	CASTPRQQPLDYGYTF	-	TRBJ1-2	TRBV6-1	-